This TCR beta chain was recovered during a study of cytomegalovirus exposure and HLA in healthy donors. Germline CDR1 reads SGHAT; CDR2 reads FQNNGV. This CDR3 has 17 amino acids. Primers for the PCR totalled 60 Vbeta and 13 Jbeta. Assay: immunoSEQ multiplex PCR; the TCRdb copy retains only in-frame clones and omits some. Its table records roughly 190,000 clones. On this clone itself: A junction end diverges from the germline sequence, so it may reflect a read error.

The material sequenced was PBMCs. The chain carries TRBV11-2 and TRBJ2-1; 11 bases align to TRBD2. The TCR comes from a man aged 25 to 45 in good health and CMV-seronegative. The CDR3 DNA reads TGTGCCGGCAGCTTACCTCCGGGACTAGCGGCGGCAGGTGAGCAGTTCTTC. It encodes CAGSLPPGLAAAGEQFF. Full variable domain (missing parts from reference TRBV11-2 and TRBJ2-1): EAGVAQSPRYKIIEKRQSVAFWCNPISGHATLYWYQQILGQGPKLLIQFQNNGVVDDSQLPKDRFSAERLKGVDSTLKIQPAKLEDSAVYLCAGSLPPGLAAAGEQFFGPGTRLTVL.